Given below is one TCR beta chain in context. Its target is unknown. Looked up from germline, CDR1 is SGHAT and CDR2 is FQNNGV. The V end lost 1 base, the J end lost 10 bases, and 10 bases lay between the germline ends. The CDR3 is made up of 12 amino acids. Unique molecular identifiers were built into the TCR beta cDNA libraries. Between about 1 and 10 million T cells gave rise to approximately 520,000 cDNA molecules. TCRdb re-called the PCR reads through MiXCR, storing one row per CDR3 protein. The sample records about 770,000 distinct CDR3 sequences, under 60% being singletons. These data come from a study of post-analysis software for immune sequencing data. Study observations and caveats: Included in a set of about 5 TRBV segments more frequent in patients than controls were TRBV5-6, TRBV5-1 and TRBV20-1.

The chain joins TRBV11-2 to TRBJ2-5, with a weak D call TRBD2 (5 bases). This sequence was found in a girl between 10 and 17 years old with multiple sclerosis. The sequenced sample consisted of blood. The CDR3 region is CASSLVPRDQYF. CDR3 nucleotide sequence: TGTGCCAGCAGCTTAGTCCCACGGGACCAGTACTTC.